A few counts support the clone carrying this T cell receptor (beta chain). TCRdb's table, derived via immunoSEQ multiplex PCR, lists solely in-frame clones and lacks some. Here the sample spans about 73,000 clones, more than 65% being singletons. This sample is part of a study of blood T cell repertoires in COVID-19. Study background: Samples came from the United States, Italy and Spain, spanning acute and convalescent COVID-19.

The CDR3 runs 14 residues. J lost 2 bases, V lost 0 bases, and 2 bases had no gene match. Germline CDR1 and CDR2: SGHRS and YFSETQ. The sequencing sample was made of peripheral blood. This TCR derives from a human donor in a cohort sampled during active COVID-19. The genes are TRBV5-1 and TRBJ2-7; TRBD1 agrees at 7 bases. DNA for the CDR3: TGCGCCAGCAGCTTGGCCGGGACAGCCTACGAGCAGTACTTC. It yields the protein CASSLAGTAYEQYF.